A selection of T cell receptor beta chains follows, all from one sample in a study of CD8+ T cells in alopecia areata. The method was immunoSEQ multiplex PCR; TCRdb's version includes in-frame clones alone and lacks a portion of them. The sample has a few hundred thousand clones, around 57% seen once. Sample: CD4+ T cells sorted from blood, taken at week 4, from a patient treated with tofacitinib. The receptors come from a human donor with alopecia areata. The CDR3 runs from the conserved cysteine through the conserved F or W. A D gene is named only where the DNA matches it firmly. Clone size is stated in some rows and not others, as once, few, many or a class when expanded.

D	J	size	V	CDR3	DNA
.	TRBJ1-1	.	TRBV7-8	CASAPSRSNTEAFF	TGTGCCAGCGCCCCGTCCCGAAGCAACACTGAAGCTTTCTTT
.	TRBJ1-3	few	TRBV9	CASSVGPRSSGNTIYF	TGTGCCAGCAGCGTGGGACCGAGGAGCTCTGGAAACACCATATATTTT
.	TRBJ2-3	.	TRBV11-2	CASSSDPTSTDTQYF	TGTGCCAGCAGCTCGGACCCTACTAGCACAGATACGCAGTATTTT
.	TRBJ2-7	.	TRBV30	CAWSKGMRSYEQYF	TGTGCCTGGAGCAAAGGGATGCGGTCCTACGAGCAGTACTTC
.	TRBJ2-3	.	TRBV29-1	CSVTSRSTDTQYF	TGCAGCGTAACCTCGAGGAGCACAGATACGCAGTATTTT
.	TRBJ1-1	.	TRBV5-4	CASSPGTPEAFF	TGTGCCAGCAGCCCCGGGACCCCTGAAGCTTTCTTT
.	TRBJ2-1	few	TRBV29-1	CRAWEGNEQFF	TGCAGAGCCTGGGAAGGCAATGAGCAGTTCTTC
TRBD1	TRBJ2-3	many	TRBV2	CASSATGALTDTQYF	TGTGCCAGCAGCGCAACAGGGGCACTCACAGATACGCAGTATTTT
.	TRBJ1-4	few	TRBV5-1	CASTTGNEKLFF	TGCGCCAGCACTACAGGGAATGAAAAACTGTTTTTT
.	TRBJ1-6	.	TRBV15	CATSREAGVTNSPLHF	TGTGCCACCAGCAGAGAGGCAGGGGTCACTAATTCACCCCTCCACTTT
TRBD1	TRBJ2-3	.	TRBV30	CAWSVSTGDLGTQYF	TGTGCCTGGAGTGTATCTACAGGGGATCTAGGAACGCAGTATTTT
TRBD2	TRBJ2-5	.	TRBV9	CASSGTSGVETQYF	TGTGCCAGCAGCGGGACTAGCGGGGTAGAGACCCAGTACTTC
TRBD1	TRBJ2-5	.	TRBV10-3	CATRDRVSGTQYF	TGTGCCACCAGGGACAGGGTTTCTGGGACCCAGTACTTC
.	TRBJ1-1	.	TRBV7-3	CASSLGSGTEAFF	TGTGCCAGCAGCTTAGGATCCGGCACTGAAGCTTTCTTT
TRBD2	TRBJ2-3	.	TRBV4-3	CASSQVASGLTDTQYF	TGCGCCAGCAGCCAAGTTGCTAGCGGACTGACGGATACGCAGTATTTT
.	TRBJ1-2	.	TRBV11-1	CASSPSRKMTNYGYTF	TGTGCCAGCAGCCCGAGCCGAAAAATGACTAACTATGGCTACACCTTC
.	TRBJ2-7	.	TRBV29-1	CSVASQAASYEQYF	TGCAGCGTTGCCTCTCAAGCGGCTTCATACGAGCAGTACTTC
.	TRBJ2-1	.	TRBV10-2	CASSANSGVGTGQQFF	TGCGCCAGCAGTGCGAACAGTGGTGTAGGTACTGGGCAGCAGTTCTTC
.	TRBJ2-4	.	TRBV11-3	CASSLALAKNIQYF	TGTGCCAGCAGCTTAGCCTTAGCCAAAAACATTCAGTACTTC
TRBD2	TRBJ2-5	few	TRBV13	CASSLEGLEETQYF	TGTGCCAGCAGCTTAGAGGGACTAGAAGAGACCCAGTACTTC
.	TRBJ2-7	few	TRBV6-1	CASSSDKGYEQYF	TGTGCCAGCAGTTCGGACAAGGGCTACGAGCAGTACTTC
TRBD1	TRBJ2-7	.	TRBV29-1	CSVGDRVRIEQYF	TGCAGCGTGGGGGACAGGGTTCGGATCGAGCAGTACTTC
TRBD1	TRBJ1-1	.	TRBV9	CASSSTDRAGTEAFF	TGTGCCAGCAGCTCAACGGACAGGGCGGGGACTGAAGCTTTCTTT